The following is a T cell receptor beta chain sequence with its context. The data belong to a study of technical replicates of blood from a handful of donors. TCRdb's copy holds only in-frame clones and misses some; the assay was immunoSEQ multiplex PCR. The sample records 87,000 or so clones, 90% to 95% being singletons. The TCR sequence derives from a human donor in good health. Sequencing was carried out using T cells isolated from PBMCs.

DNA of the CDR3: TGTGCCAGCTCACCACTCTCGACAGGCTACAATGAGCAGTTCTTC. This translates into CASSPLSTGYNEQFF. The chain carries TRBV18 and TRBJ2-1; possibly TRBD1 for D (6 bases). Trimming stripped 1 base from V and 3 bases from J, with 10 bases between. Germline V CDR1 and CDR2: KGHSH, LQKENI. CDR3 length: 15 residues.